Listed below are T cell receptor beta chains from one sample, sequenced in a study of T cell clonotyping in hematopoietic cell transplantation. Only in-frame clones appear in the TCRdb table, and some are missing; sequencing was by immunoSEQ multiplex PCR. Among just under 7,500 clones listed, 88% were seen once. The material sequenced was peripheral blood mononuclear cells, taken before stem cell transplant. These receptors came from a man aged 55 to 70 with acute myeloid leukemia. Some clones in this sample may be carry-over from other donors' samples. Each CDR3 is given with its conserved first and last residue. The order of the fields is CDR3 DNA, CDR3 protein, V gene, J gene, clone size, D gene. A D gene is named only where the DNA matches it firmly. Some rows have no size entry. The others give once, few or many, or a class for an expanded clone.

DNA: TGTGCCAGCAGTTTACGAGGGACTAGCGAACCGTACTTC; CDR3: CASSLRGTSEPYF; V: TRBV28; J: TRBJ2-7; size: .; D: TRBD2
DNA: TGTGCCAGCAGCCAAGCGTTTAGGGATCATGAGCAGTTCTTC; CDR3: CASSQAFRDHEQFF; V: TRBV4-2; J: TRBJ2-1; size: few; D: .
DNA: TGTGCCAGCAGCAAAGTCCGACAGCCCACTGAAGCTTTCTTT; CDR3: CASSKVRQPTEAFF; V: TRBV21-1; J: TRBJ1-1; size: .; D: .
DNA: TGTGCCAGCAGCCAAGCAGGCTACGAGCAGTACTTC; CDR3: CASSQAGYEQYF; V: TRBV14; J: TRBJ2-7; size: .; D: .
DNA: TGTGCCAGTCAAAGCGGGCGTTGGAATCAGCCCCAGCATTTT; CDR3: CASQSGRWNQPQHF; V: TRBV19; J: TRBJ1-5; size: .; D: .
DNA: TGTGCCAGCAATCGACTAGGGACAGATACGCAGTATTTT; CDR3: CASNRLGTDTQYF; V: TRBV2; J: TRBJ2-3; size: .; D: .
DNA: TGTGCCAGCAGCCAAGATCAGGGTTCGGCGCATCAGCCCCAGCATTTT; CDR3: CASSQDQGSAHQPQHF; V: TRBV4-2; J: TRBJ1-5; size: .; D: .
DNA: TGTGCCAGCACTAAAGGGACGGCTACGAAGCAGTACTTC; CDR3: CASTKGTATKQYF; V: TRBV28; J: TRBJ2-7; size: .; D: .
DNA: TGTGCCAGTAGCGCCGACAGGGAACAGCCCCAGCATTTT; CDR3: CASSADREQPQHF; V: TRBV19; J: TRBJ1-5; size: .; D: TRBD1
DNA: TGTGCCAGCGGGGGGAGGGACACTCTCACAGATACGCAGTATTTT; CDR3: CASGGRDTLTDTQYF; V: TRBV6-1; J: TRBJ2-3; size: .; D: .
DNA: TGTGCCAGCAGCCCGCGCTACAGGGAGGTCCAAGAGACCCAGTACTTC; CDR3: CASSPRYREVQETQYF; V: TRBV7-6; J: TRBJ2-5; size: .; D: .
DNA: TGTGCCAGCAGCTCGACAGTTTCATATGGCTACACCTTC; CDR3: CASSSTVSYGYTF; V: TRBV7-8; J: TRBJ1-2; size: .; D: .
DNA: TGTGCCACGGGGACTAGCGGGAGAGGGGGTAAGTCCGATACGCAGTATTTT; CDR3: CATGTSGRGGKSDTQYF; V: TRBV25-1; J: TRBJ2-3; size: .; D: TRBD2